These 18 T cell receptor beta chains originate from one sample sequenced in a study of identical twins (dated by TCRdb to the mid-2010s). Library preparation was by 5' RACE. TCRdb lists the instrument as Illumina HiSeq 2000. The public reads were quality trimmed at Q25 with fastp and then assembled into clones with MiXCR by TCRdb, keeping productive beta chains. Rows are unified per CDR3 protein, each entry keeping the most common DNA and genes. Counted in this sample were about 470,000 distinct CDR3 sequences; roughly 26% of them appeared once. Of the sample, about 3% falls within the top ten clones. These same records also appear under a second study, on T cells expressing NK-cell markers.

Material: CD4+ T cells sorted from blood. The origin of the receptors is a woman in her late teens or twenties in good health.

The chain combines TRBV6-2 or TRBV6-3 with TRBJ2-7; 7 bases line up with TRBD1. This CDR3 is built from 12 residues. Germline CDR1 reads MNHEY; CDR2 reads SVGEGT. J gave up 6 bases and V 6 bases, and 5 bases lay outside the gene matches. This CDR3 reads CASRSTGSEQYF. The CDR3 bases are TGTGCCAGCAGGTCGACAGGGAGCGAGCAGTACTTC.

The chain uses TRBV12-3 or TRBV12-4 and TRBJ1-1; D perhaps matches TRBD1 (5 bases). The CDR3 sequence is 15 residues long. The V end was cut by 5 bases, the J end by 4 bases, with 17 bases between. Written as DNA, the CDR3 is TGTGCCAGCAGTGCGCGTGGGTGGGGGACCACTGAAGCTTTCTTT. This encodes CASSARGWGTTEAFF.

This sequence joins TRBV5-6 and TRBJ2-1; either TRBD1 or TRBD2 may fit D (5 bases each). The CDR3 is 13 residues long. The germline gives CDR1 SGHDT, CDR2 YYEEEE. Trimming stripped 3 bases from V and 2 bases from J, with 6 bases between. The CDR3 DNA follows: TGTGCCAGCAGCTGGGACCCCTACAATGAGCAGTTCTTC. It specifies CASSWDPYNEQFF. The entire variable domain, with the rest obtained from reference TRBV5-6 and TRBJ2-1, is as follows: DAGVTQSPTHLIKTRGQQVTLRCSPKSGHDTVSWYQQALGQGPQFIFQYYEEEERQRGNFPDRFSGHQFPNYSSELNVNALLLGDSALYLCASSWDPYNEQFFGPGTRLTVL.

This clonotype was recorded a few times. V is TRBV9 and J is TRBJ2-5, with TRBD1 identical over 9 bases. The CDR3 consists of 14 residues. Per germline, CDR1 SGDLS and CDR2 YYNGEE. The ends lost 4 bases at V and 5 bases at J; junction bases unmatched: 6. The CDR3 DNA is TGTGCCAGCAGCCAGGACAGGGGATCGGAGACCCAGTACTTC. Its translation is CASSQDRGSETQYF.

This clonotype turned up a few times. J is TRBJ2-1 and V is TRBV5-1, with 10 bases that match TRBD1. CDR3 size: 15 residues. V lost 4 bases and J lost 11; bases outside the gene matches: 12. Germline CDR1 is SGHRS and CDR2 is YFSETQ. CDR3 amino acids: CASSPRPGTGEKQFF. CDR3 coding DNA: TGCGCCAGCAGCCCAAGACCTGGGACAGGGGAAAAGCAGTTCTTC.

This clonotype was picked up a small number of times. V and J are TRBV12-3 or TRBV12-4 and TRBJ2-1; D gene ambiguous. The CDR3 is made up of 11 amino acids. V was trimmed by 1 base and J by 12 bases, leaving 7 bases between them. This CDR3 is CASSLGLWQFF. The DNA for the CDR3 is TGTGCCAGCAGTTTAGGGCTATGGCAGTTCTTC.

The DNA of the CDR3 is TGTGCCAGCAGCTACGGGGGGACTGGAAACACCATATATTTT. Residues: CASSYGGTGNTIYF. V usage is TRBV7-2 and J usage is TRBJ1-3; D is possibly TRBD1 (5 bases). Germline values: CDR1 SGHTA, CDR2 FQGNSA. This CDR3 contains 14 residues. Trimming took off 4 bases at V and 2 bases at J, with 9 bases between the two ends.

This clonotype was counted a few times. The J gene is TRBJ1-1, the V gene TRBV3-1, with D uncertain. Looked up from germline, CDR1 is LGHDT and CDR2 is YNNKEL (reference sequence). V shed 1 base and J shed 1 base, with 7 bases lying between them. The CDR3 is 14 amino acids. The DNA for the CDR3 is TGTGCCAGCAGCCAAGCCCACACGAACACTGAAGCTTTCTTT. Its protein is CASSQAHTNTEAFF.

This clonotype was picked up a small number of times. The J gene is TRBJ1-4, the V gene TRBV6-1; TRBD1 might be the D (5 bases). V was clipped by 8 bases and J by 0 bases, with 16 bases between them. Germline V gives CDR1 MNHNS, CDR2 SASEGT. The CDR3 spans 16 residues. The chain's CDR3 is CASSRGTGATNEKLFF. The CDR3, as DNA: TGTGCCAGCTCCCGGGGGACCGGTGCAACTAATGAAAAACTGTTTTTT.

A few counts support this clonotype. V is TRBV19 and J is TRBJ2-1, with D uncertain. V lost 1 base and J 4 bases, leaving 20 bases between the germline ends. Germline-derived CDR1 and CDR2 are LNHDA and SQIVND (reference sequence). The CDR3 is made up of 18 amino acids. CDR3 sequence: CASSIGPSGVKEYNEQFF. In DNA form, the CDR3 reads TGTGCCAGTAGTATAGGCCCCTCTGGGGTTAAAGAGTACAATGAGCAGTTCTTC.

The rearrangement uses TRBV5-1 and TRBJ1-1, with 8 nucleotides matching TRBD1. Germline V lookup: CDR1 SGHRS, CDR2 YFSETQ. This CDR3 has 17 residues. V shed 0 bases, J shed 1 base, and the junction held 8 bases outside the gene matches. CDR3 nucleotide sequence: TGCGCCAGCAGCTTGGCGGGGACAGGTTCCGGGAACACTGAAGCTTTCTTT. Its protein is CASSLAGTGSGNTEAFF.

V usage is TRBV10-3 and J usage is TRBJ1-2; 8 positions agree with TRBD1. J gave up 4 bases and V 6 bases, and 1 base lay outside the gene matches. In germline, CDR1 is ENHRY, CDR2 SYGVKD. The CDR3 spans 12 residues. CDR3 region: CAISGTGYGYTF. DNA of the CDR3: TGTGCCATCAGCGGGACAGGCTATGGCTACACCTTC.

The sample holds a few counts of this clonotype. The gene calls are TRBV5-1 and TRBJ2-2, with D perhaps matching TRBD1 or TRBD2 (6 bases each). The CDR3 totals 16 residues. Germline CDR1 SGHRS, CDR2 YFSETQ. V lost 0 bases, J lost 1 base, and 10 bases lay in between. CDR3 amino acids: CASSLDGGRNTGELFF. In nucleotides, the CDR3 is TGCGCCAGCAGCTTGGACGGGGGCCGGAACACCGGGGAGCTGTTTTTT.

This sequence joins TRBV7-2 and TRBJ1-1, with a possible D match to TRBD1 (6 bases). The CDR3 contains 13 residues. V was trimmed by 5 bases and J by 11 bases, leaving 18 bases between them. The germline CDR1 and CDR2 sequences are SGHTA and FQGNSA. The CDR3 protein is CASSPEQGRLAFF. The CDR3 DNA reads as TGTGCCAGCAGCCCGGAGCAGGGGCGGCTCGCTTTCTTT.

Many counts were recorded for this clonotype. The chain carries TRBV12-3 or TRBV12-4 and TRBJ2-5; D may correspond to TRBD1 or TRBD2 (6 bases each). The V and J ends lost 5 bases and 6 bases respectively, with 16 bases between them. The CDR3 consists of 14 residues. The CDR3 here is CASSRGGPEKTQYF. The DNA for the CDR3 is TGTGCCAGCAGTCGAGGGGGGCCCGAAAAGACCCAGTACTTC.

This clonotype turned up a few times. CDR3 nucleotides: TGCAGTGCTAGGTCCCTAGATACGCAGTATTTT. It translates to CSARSLDTQYF. The V call is TRBV20-1, the J call TRBJ2-3, with D uncertain. This CDR3 contains 11 residues. Germline V gene data show CDR1 as DFQATT and CDR2 as SNEGSKA (reference sequence). V was cut by 3 bases and J by 5 bases, with 6 bases left in between.

The chain recombines TRBV5-1 with TRBJ2-1; D tentatively fits TRBD1 or TRBD2 (5 bases each). Germline loops: CDR1 SGHRS, CDR2 YFSETQ. V was trimmed by 0 bases and J by 8 bases, leaving 18 bases between them. CDR3 length: 16 amino acids. The CDR3 DNA reads as TGCGCCAGCAGCTTGGCCCCGGGGCCAGAGGTCTATGAGCAGTTCTTC. Residues: CASSLAPGPEVYEQFF.

This clonotype was counted between two and nine times. The rearrangement links TRBV12-5 to TRBJ2-5; possible D gene TRBD2, 6 bases. This CDR3 is 13 amino acids long. Trimming took 6 bases from V and 4 from J, leaving 12 bases between them. The V gene's germline CDR1 is LGHNT and CDR2 FRNRAP. The chain's CDR3 is CASGTSGGETQYF. CDR3 coding DNA: TGTGCTAGTGGGACTTCCGGGGGAGAGACCCAGTACTTC.